This TCR beta chain was retrieved from a study of shared clonotypes between healthy human individuals. Study conclusions and caveats: The naive CD4 repertoires of a handful of donors were compared, and approximately 5.3% of clonotypes were shared. Large sequencing depth failed to make sorted-subset sequencing complete, rarefaction showed.

Assay used: immunoSEQ multiplex PCR; TCRdb lists only in-frame clones, some missing. The table includes roughly 600,000 clones, 95% to 98% detected once. Naive-designated CD8 cells lacked CD45RO, were positively enriched for CCR7, and omitted terminally differentiated effector memory CD45RA+ cells. The donors, healthy adults who were HIV-negative, had experienced no recent acute infections or vaccinations. The study drew all its donors from Caucasian adults living in Nashville, Tennessee. Germline loops: CDR1 MGHRA, CDR2 YSYEKL. The CDR3 is 15 residues long. V dropped 3 bases and J dropped 3; count of bases not matched to a gene: 4. To note about this clone: Its antigen is undetermined. Other DNA sequences in the same sample also yield this CDR3.

Sequencing was done on a sample of naive CD8+ T cells sorted from blood. This clonotype was obtained from a man aged 25-40 years in good health. The J gene is TRBJ2-1, the V gene TRBV4-1; 8 bases line up with TRBD2. In DNA form, the CDR3 reads TGCGCCAGCAGCCAGGGTACTAGCGGCTACAATGAGCAGTTCTTC. It encodes CASSQGTSGYNEQFF.